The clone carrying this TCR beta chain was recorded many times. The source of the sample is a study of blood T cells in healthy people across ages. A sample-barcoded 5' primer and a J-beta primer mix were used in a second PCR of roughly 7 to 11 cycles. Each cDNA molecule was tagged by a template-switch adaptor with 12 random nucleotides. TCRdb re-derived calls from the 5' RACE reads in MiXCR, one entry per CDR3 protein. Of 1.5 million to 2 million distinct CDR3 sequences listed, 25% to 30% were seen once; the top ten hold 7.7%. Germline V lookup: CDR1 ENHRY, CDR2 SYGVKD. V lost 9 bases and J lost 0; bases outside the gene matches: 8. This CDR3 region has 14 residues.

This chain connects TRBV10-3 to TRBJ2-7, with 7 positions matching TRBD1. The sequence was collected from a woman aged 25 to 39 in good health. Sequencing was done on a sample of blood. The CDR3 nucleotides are TGTGCCATTTCTAGTACAGGGGCCTCCTACGAGCAGTACTTC. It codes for CAISSTGASYEQYF.